This T cell receptor beta chain came from a study of shared clonotypes between healthy human individuals. Each subset's genomic DNA was split evenly across several immunoSEQ plates. Libraries were prepared by immunoSEQ multiplex PCR; TCRdb keeps only in-frame clonotypes and omits some of them. The sample contains 2 million to 3 million clones, 93% of which appear only once. Findings and caveats of the study: Naive CD4 clonotype sharing across several donors was approximately 5%.

Worth noting for this clone: Its antigen is unknown.

The germline gives CDR1 SGHRS, CDR2 YFSETQ. The V segment lost 0 bases and the J segment 6 bases; nucleotides outside the gene matches: 8. This CDR3 region has 17 residues. The source is a man between 18 and 29 years old in good health. Some clones in this sample may be carry-over from other donors' samples. The V call is TRBV5-1, the J call TRBJ2-1; 11 bases fit TRBD2. What was sequenced was naive CD4+ T cells from PBMCs. Noted subset: CD45RA+ positively selected. DNA for the CDR3: TGCGCCAGCAGCTTGGGAGGGTTTGGACTAGCGGGCAATGAGCAGTTCTTC. Its protein product is CASSLGGFGLAGNEQFF.